This T cell receptor beta chain emerged from a study of cytomegalovirus exposure and HLA in healthy donors. CDR1 is SGHRS and CDR2 is YFSETQ in the germline V gene. The CDR3 runs to 14 residues. Germline trimming cut 2 bases from V and 8 bases from J; bases unmatched to any gene: 9. Repertoires were generated with immunoSEQ multiplex PCR, while TCRdb's copy carries only in-frame clones and drops some. The data contain 65,000 to 95,000 clones, approximately 93% of them singletons. This clone has a single count. The sequenced sample consisted of PBMCs. This receptor was obtained from a woman in her thirties in good health and CMV-seronegative. The chain has TRBV5-1 and TRBJ1-2; 7 bases line up with TRBD1. The CDR3 region has the DNA TGCGCCAGCAGCTTTCAGGGGGAAGGCTGGGGCTACACCTTC. It translates to CASSFQGEGWGYTF.